This T cell receptor (beta chain) is drawn from a study of blood T cell repertoires in COVID-19. Study context: Sites across the United States, Italy and Spain contributed samples from acute and convalescent COVID-19. Sources were T cells, B-cell-depleted T cells, or PBMCs; the material itself was cDNA or gDNA.

Original analysis: Amplification of reference gene primers was used by the study to estimate nucleated cell counts. Data came from immunoSEQ multiplex PCR; TCRdb stores just in-frame clones and leaves some out. Clone size and V and J calls were adopted from that table, with D and trimming inferred from the DNA. The table records about 75,000 clones, 79% of them present only once. Germline-derived CDR1 and CDR2 are LGHDT and YNNKEL (reference sequence). The length of the CDR3 is 14 residues. V was pared by 1 base and J by 1 base, with 1 base of the junction left unmatched. This clone was recorded only once. Other nucleotide sequences in the sample specify the same CDR3.

The V gene is TRBV3-1 (or the pseudogene TRBV3-2), the J gene TRBJ2-7; TRBD1 aligns across 7 bases. Sequenced: peripheral blood. This receptor was identified in a woman of 80 years or more with active or convalescent COVID-19. The CDR3 here is CASSQGQGSYEQYF. In nucleotides, the CDR3 is TGTGCCAGCAGCCAAGGACAGGGATCCTACGAGCAGTACTTC.